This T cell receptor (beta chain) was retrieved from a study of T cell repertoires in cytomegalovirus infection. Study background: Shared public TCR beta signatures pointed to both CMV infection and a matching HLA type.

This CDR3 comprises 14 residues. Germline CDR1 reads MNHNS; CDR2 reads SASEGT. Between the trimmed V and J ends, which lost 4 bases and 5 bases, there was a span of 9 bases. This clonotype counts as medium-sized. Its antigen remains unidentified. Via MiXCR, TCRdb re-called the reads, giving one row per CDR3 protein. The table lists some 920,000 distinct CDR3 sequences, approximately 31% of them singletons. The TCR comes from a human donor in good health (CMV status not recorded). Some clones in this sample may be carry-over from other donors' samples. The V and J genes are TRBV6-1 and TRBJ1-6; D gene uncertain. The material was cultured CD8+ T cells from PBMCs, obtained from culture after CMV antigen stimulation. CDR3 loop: CASSADPDNSPLHF. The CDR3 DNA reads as TGTGCCAGCAGTGCGGACCCGGATAATTCACCCCTCCACTTT.